A single T cell receptor (beta chain) is shown here with its context. The record originates from a study of blood T cell repertoires in COVID-19. In the study overall: Sites across the United States, Italy and Spain contributed samples from acute and convalescent COVID-19. Nucleic acid was either cDNA or gDNA, and it came from T cells, B-cell-depleted T cells, or PBMCs.

This CDR3 region has 16 residues. V lost 2 bases and J lost 1; bases outside the gene matches: 5. Germline V CDR1 and CDR2: LGHNA, YNFKEQ. Original handling: Amplification with reference gene primers provided the estimates of nucleated cell counts. Profiled with immunoSEQ multiplex PCR; TCRdb holds only in-frame clones, not every one. The D gene and trimming were derived from the DNA, and the V and J assignments and clone size from that table. The sample has fewer than 250,000 clones; roughly 85% are singletons. The source is a woman in her 40s with active or convalescent COVID-19. The rearrangement links TRBV4-2 to TRBJ2-3; 8 nucleotides agree with TRBD2. Material: peripheral blood. CDR3 amino acids: CASSQFARGGTDTQYF. CDR3 nucleotides: TGTGCCAGCAGCCAATTCGCGCGGGGGGGCACAGATACGCAGTATTTT.